The 2 T cell receptor beta chains below come from one sample, sequenced in a study of blood T cell repertoires in COVID-19. The repertoire was sequenced with immunoSEQ multiplex PCR; TCRdb's copy has only in-frame clones and lacks some. The table records 150,000 to 200,000 clones, 70% to 90% of them present only once. Sequenced: peripheral blood. Receptor source: a man between 60 and 75 years old with active or convalescent COVID-19.

The chain is built from TRBV19 and TRBJ2-7; D is possibly TRBD1 (6 bases). Germline values: CDR1 LNHDA, CDR2 SQIVND (reference sequence). The CDR3 totals 12 residues. The ends were cut back, 4 bases at V and 3 bases at J, with 7 bases in the middle. As DNA, the CDR3 is TGTGCCAGTAGTAAAGGGGGCTACGAGCAGTACTTC. Translating gives CASSKGGYEQYF. The variable domain in full, with the rest retrieved from reference TRBV19 and TRBJ2-7, is DGGITQSPKYLFRKEGQNVTLSCEQNLNHDAMYWYRQDPGQGLRLIYYSQIVNDFQKGDIAEGYSVSREKKESFPLTVTSAQKNPTAFYLCASSKGGYEQYFGPGTRLTVT.

There are a few counts of this clone. V gene TRBV5-5 combines with J gene TRBJ1-1, with D possibly TRBD1 on 6 matching bases. V dropped 4 bases and J dropped 8 bases, with 15 bases sitting between them. The length of the CDR3 is 13 residues. Germline CDR1 SGHKS, CDR2 YYEKEE (reference sequence). In DNA form, the CDR3 reads TGTGCCAGCAGCCTTACCTCAGACAGGGAAGCTTTCTTT. Translation: CASSLTSDREAFF.